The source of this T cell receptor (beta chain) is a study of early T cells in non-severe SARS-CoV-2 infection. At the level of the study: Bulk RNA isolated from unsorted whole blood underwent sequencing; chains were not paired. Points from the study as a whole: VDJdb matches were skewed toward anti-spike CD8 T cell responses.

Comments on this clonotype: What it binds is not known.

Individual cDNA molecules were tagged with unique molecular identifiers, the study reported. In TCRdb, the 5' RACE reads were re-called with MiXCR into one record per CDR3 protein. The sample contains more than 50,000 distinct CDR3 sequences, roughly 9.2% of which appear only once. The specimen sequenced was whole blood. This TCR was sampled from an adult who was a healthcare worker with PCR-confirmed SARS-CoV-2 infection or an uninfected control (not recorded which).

The CDR3 coding sequence is TGTGCCAGCAGCTTAGGTCCAGTCTCCTACGAGCAGTACTTC. It translates to CASSLGPVSYEQYF. The rearrangement links TRBV11-2 to TRBJ2-7, with unresolved D. The CDR3 contains 14 residues. V lost 1 base to trimming and J lost 0 bases, with 7 bases between them. The germline V gene encodes CDR1 SGHAT and CDR2 FQNNGV. Based on the CDR3 plus reference TRBV11-2 and TRBJ2-7, the full variable domain is EAGVAQSPRYKIIEKRQSVAFWCNPISGHATLYWYQQILGQGPKLLIQFQNNGVVDDSQLPKDRFSAERLKGVDSTLKIQPAKLEDSAVYLCASSLGPVSYEQYFGPGTRLTVT.